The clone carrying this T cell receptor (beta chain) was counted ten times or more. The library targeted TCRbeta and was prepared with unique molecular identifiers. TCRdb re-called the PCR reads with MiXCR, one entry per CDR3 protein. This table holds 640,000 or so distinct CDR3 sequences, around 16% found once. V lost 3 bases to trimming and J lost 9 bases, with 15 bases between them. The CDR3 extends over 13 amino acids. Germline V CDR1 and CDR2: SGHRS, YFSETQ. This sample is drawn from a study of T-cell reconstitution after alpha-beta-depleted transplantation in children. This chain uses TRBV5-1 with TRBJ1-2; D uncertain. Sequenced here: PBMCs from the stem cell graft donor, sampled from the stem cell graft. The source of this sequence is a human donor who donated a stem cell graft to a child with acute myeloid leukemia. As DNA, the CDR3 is TGCGCCAGCAGCTCGCAGGAGTTAGGACGCTACACCTTC. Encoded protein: CASSSQELGRYTF.